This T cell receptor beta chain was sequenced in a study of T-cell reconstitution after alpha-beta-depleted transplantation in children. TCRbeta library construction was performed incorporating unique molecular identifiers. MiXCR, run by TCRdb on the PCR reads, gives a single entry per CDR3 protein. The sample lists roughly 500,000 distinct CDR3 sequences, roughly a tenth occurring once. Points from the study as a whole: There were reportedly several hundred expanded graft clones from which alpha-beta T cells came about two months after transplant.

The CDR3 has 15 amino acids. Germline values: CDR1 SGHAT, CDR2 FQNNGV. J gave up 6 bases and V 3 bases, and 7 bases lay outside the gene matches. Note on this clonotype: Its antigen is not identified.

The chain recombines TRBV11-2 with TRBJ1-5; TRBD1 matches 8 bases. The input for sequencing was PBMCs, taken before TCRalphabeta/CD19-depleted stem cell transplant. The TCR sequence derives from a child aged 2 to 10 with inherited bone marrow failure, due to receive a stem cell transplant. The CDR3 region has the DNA TGTGCCAGCAGCTTCAACCAGGGGGCAGGTCAGCCCCAGCATTTT. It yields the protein CASSFNQGAGQPQHF. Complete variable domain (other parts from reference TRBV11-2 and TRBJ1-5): EAGVAQSPRYKIIEKRQSVAFWCNPISGHATLYWYQQILGQGPKLLIQFQNNGVVDDSQLPKDRFSAERLKGVDSTLKIQPAKLEDSAVYLCASSFNQGAGQPQHFGDGTRLSIL.